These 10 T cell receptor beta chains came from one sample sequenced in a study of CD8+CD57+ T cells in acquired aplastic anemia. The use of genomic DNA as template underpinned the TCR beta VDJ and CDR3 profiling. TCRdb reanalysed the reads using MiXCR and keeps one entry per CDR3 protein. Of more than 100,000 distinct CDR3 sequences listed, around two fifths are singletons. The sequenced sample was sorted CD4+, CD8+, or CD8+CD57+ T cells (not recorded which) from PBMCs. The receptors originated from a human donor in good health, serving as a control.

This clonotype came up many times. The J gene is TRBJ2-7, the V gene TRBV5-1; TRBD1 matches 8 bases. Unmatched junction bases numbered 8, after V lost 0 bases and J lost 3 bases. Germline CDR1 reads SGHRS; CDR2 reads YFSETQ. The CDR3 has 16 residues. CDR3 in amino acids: CASSLGLTGVGYEQYF. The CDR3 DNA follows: TGCGCCAGCAGCTTGGGTTTGACAGGGGTAGGCTACGAGCAGTACTTC.

CDR3 region: CASSEAGDYGYTF. CDR3 DNA sequence: TGTGCCAGCAGTGAAGCGGGTGACTATGGCTACACCTTC. This chain uses TRBV2 with TRBJ1-2; D not certain. The CDR3 runs to 13 residues. Trimming cost V 0 bases and J 3 bases, with 5 bases left between them. CDR1 and CDR2 from the germline V gene are SNHLY and FYNNEI.

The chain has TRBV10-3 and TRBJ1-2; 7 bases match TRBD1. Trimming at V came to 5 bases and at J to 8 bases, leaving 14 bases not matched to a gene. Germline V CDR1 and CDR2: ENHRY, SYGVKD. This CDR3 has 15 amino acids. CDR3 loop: CAISQGTEPSRGYTF. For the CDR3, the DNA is TGTGCCATCAGTCAAGGGACAGAACCCTCTCGGGGCTACACCTTC.

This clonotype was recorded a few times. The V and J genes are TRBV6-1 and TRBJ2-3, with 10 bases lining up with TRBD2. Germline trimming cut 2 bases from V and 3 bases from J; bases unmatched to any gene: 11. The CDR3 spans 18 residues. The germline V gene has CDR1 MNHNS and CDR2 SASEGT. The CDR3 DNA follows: TGTGCCAGCAGTGAAAGGGTTTGGCTAGCGGGAGAAACAGATACGCAGTATTTT. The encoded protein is CASSERVWLAGETDTQYF.

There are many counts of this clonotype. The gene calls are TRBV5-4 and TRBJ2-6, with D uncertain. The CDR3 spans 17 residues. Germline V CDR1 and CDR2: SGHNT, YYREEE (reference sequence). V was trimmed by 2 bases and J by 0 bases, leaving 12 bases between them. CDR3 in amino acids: CASSLNPYPSGANVLTF. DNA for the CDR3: TGTGCCAGCAGCTTAAATCCTTACCCCTCTGGGGCCAACGTCCTGACTTTC.

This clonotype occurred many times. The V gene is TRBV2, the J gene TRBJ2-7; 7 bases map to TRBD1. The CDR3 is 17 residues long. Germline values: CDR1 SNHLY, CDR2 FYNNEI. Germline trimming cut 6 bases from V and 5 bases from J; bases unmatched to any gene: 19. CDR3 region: CASSPTIRPGQIHEQYF. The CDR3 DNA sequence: TGTGCCAGCAGCCCCACCATTCGTCCGGGACAGATCCACGAGCAGTACTTC. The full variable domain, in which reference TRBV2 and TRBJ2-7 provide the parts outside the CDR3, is EPEVTQTPSHQVTQMGQEVILRCVPISNHLYFYWYRQILGQKVEFLVSFYNNEISEKSEIFDDQFSVERPDGSNFTLKIRSTKLEDSAMYFCASSPTIRPGQIHEQYFGPGTRLTVT.

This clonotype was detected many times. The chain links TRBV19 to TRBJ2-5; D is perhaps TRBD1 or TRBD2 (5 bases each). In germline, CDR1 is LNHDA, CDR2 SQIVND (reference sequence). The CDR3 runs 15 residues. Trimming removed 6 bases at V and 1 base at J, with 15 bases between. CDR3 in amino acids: CASSGSGTGQETQYF. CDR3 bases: TGTGCCAGTAGCGGATCCGGGACGGGCCAAGAGACCCAGTACTTC.

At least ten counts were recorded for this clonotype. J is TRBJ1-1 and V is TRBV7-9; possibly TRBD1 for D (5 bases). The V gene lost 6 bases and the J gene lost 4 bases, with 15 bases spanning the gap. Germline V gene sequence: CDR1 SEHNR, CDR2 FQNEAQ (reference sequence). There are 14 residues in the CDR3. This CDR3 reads CASSLARAGTEAFF. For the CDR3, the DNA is TGTGCCAGCAGTCTTGCCAGGGCTGGCACTGAAGCTTTCTTT.

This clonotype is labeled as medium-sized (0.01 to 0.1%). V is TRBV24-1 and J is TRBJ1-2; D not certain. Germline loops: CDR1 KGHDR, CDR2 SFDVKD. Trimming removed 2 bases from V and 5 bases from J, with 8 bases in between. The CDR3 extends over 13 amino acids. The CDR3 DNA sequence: TGTGCCACCAGTGATTGGGATGCGTATGGCTACACCTTC. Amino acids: CATSDWDAYGYTF.

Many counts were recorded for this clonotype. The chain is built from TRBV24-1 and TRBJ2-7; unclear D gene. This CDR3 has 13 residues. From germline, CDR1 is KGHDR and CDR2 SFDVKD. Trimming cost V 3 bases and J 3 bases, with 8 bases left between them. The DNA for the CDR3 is TGTGCCACCAGTGATCCGCCGGGCTACGAGCAGTACTTC. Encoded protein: CATSDPPGYEQYF.